The 22 T cell receptor beta chains listed next were all sequenced from one sample in a study of human T cells and chemical hapten exposure. TCRdb re-called the RACE reads through MiXCR, storing one row per CDR3 protein. This table holds under 95,000 distinct CDR3 sequences, approximately 9.7% found once. Stated time point: healthy volunteer bleed at 2 weeks. From whole blood left unfractionated, total RNA was extracted. Sequenced: whole blood. The source is a female donor in good health. Some clones in this sample may be carry-over from other donors' samples.

This clonotype was counted only a few times. The chain carries TRBV2 and TRBJ1-2, with D perhaps TRBD1 (6 bases). The germline V and J ends were trimmed by 6 bases and 3 bases, with 14 bases remaining between them. Germline CDR1 reads SNHLY; CDR2 reads FYNNEI. The CDR3 consists of 14 residues. The chain's CDR3 is CASRNRAPHYGYTF. The CDR3, as DNA: TGTGCCAGCAGGAACAGGGCTCCCCACTATGGCTACACCTTC.

This clonotype was observed a handful of times. The chain has TRBV30 and TRBJ2-7; the D is unclear. Germline values: CDR1 GTSNPN, CDR2 SVGIG (reference sequence). The CDR3 sequence is 13 residues long. The V end was cut by 0 bases, the J end by 2 bases, with 8 bases between. CDR3 region: CAWSVGWPYEQYF. CDR3 DNA sequence: TGTGCCTGGAGTGTAGGCTGGCCCTACGAGCAGTACTTC.

CDR3: CASSLRENNSPLHF. CDR3 bases: TGTGCCAGCAGCTTAAGGGAAAATAATTCACCCCTCCACTTT. The chain uses TRBV7-2 and TRBJ1-6; D call uncertain. The V and J ends lost 2 bases and 5 bases respectively, with 7 bases between them. The germline gives CDR1 SGHTA, CDR2 FQGNSA. This CDR3 is 14 amino acids long.

The V and J genes are TRBV3-1 and TRBJ2-7, with TRBD2 identical over 12 bases. The V gene's germline CDR1 is LGHDT and CDR2 YNNKEL (reference sequence). The CDR3 sequence is 14 residues long. V gave up 5 bases and J gave up 5 bases; unmatched junction bases: 4. The CDR3 is CASSSLAGGDEQYF. CDR3 coding DNA: TGTGCCAGCAGCTCGCTAGCGGGAGGGGACGAGCAGTACTTC.

This clonotype was counted between two and nine times. This chain joins TRBV14 and TRBJ1-2; TRBD1 agrees at 8 bases. V was pared by 2 bases and J by 5 bases, with 7 bases of the junction left unmatched. This CDR3 spans 15 amino acids. Germline assignment: CDR1 SGHDN and CDR2 FVKESK. The CDR3 region is CASSQSRTGPYGYTF. The CDR3 region has the DNA TGTGCCAGCAGCCAATCCCGGACAGGGCCTTATGGCTACACCTTC. The whole variable domain, filled in from reference TRBV14 and TRBJ1-2, reads EAGVTQFPSHSVIEKGQTVTLRCDPISGHDNLYWYRRVMGKEIKFLLHFVKESKQDESGMPNNRFLAERTGGTYSTLKVQPAELEDSGVYFCASSQSRTGPYGYTFGSGTRLTVV.

The rearrangement uses TRBV2 and TRBJ2-1; 13 bases are shared with TRBD2. The CDR3 consists of 18 residues. Germline CDR1 and CDR2: SNHLY and FYNNEI. The V gene end was trimmed by 5 bases and the J gene end by 0 bases; junction bases not matched to a gene: 7. DNA for the CDR3: TGTGCCAGCAGTACGGGACTAGCGGGACCTAGCTCCTACAATGAGCAGTTCTTC. Protein product: CASSTGLAGPSSYNEQFF. Variable domain in full (rest from reference TRBV2 and TRBJ2-1): EPEVTQTPSHQVTQMGQEVILRCVPISNHLYFYWYRQILGQKVEFLVSFYNNEISEKSEIFDDQFSVERPDGSNFTLKIRSTKLEDSAMYFCASSTGLAGPSSYNEQFFGPGTRLTVL.

This rearrangement joins TRBV4-3 to TRBJ2-5; D not certain. The CDR3 has 13 residues. V was pared by 0 bases and J by 3 bases, with 5 bases between. Germline values: CDR1 LGHNA, CDR2 YSLEER. Here the CDR3 reads CASSQDTEETQYF. CDR3 nucleotides: TGCGCCAGCAGCCAAGATACGGAAGAGACCCAGTACTTC.

This clonotype showed up many times. The gene calls are TRBV2 and TRBJ2-5, with 9 nucleotides matching TRBD1. V shed 6 bases, J shed 2 bases, and the junction held 10 bases outside the gene matches. This CDR3 contains 16 residues. In germline, CDR1 is SNHLY, CDR2 FYNNEI. The CDR3 DNA reads TGTGCCAGCAGATATTTCCGGGACAGGGCACAAGAGACCCAGTACTTC. This codes for CASRYFRDRAQETQYF.

The rearrangement joins TRBV15 to TRBJ1-4, with D uncertain. The CDR3 is 15 amino acids. The V end lost 3 bases, the J end lost 4 bases, and 12 bases lay between the germline ends. CDR1 is LNHNV and CDR2 is YYDKDF in the germline V gene (reference sequence). CDR3 region: CATSRGYSINEKLFF. The CDR3 DNA reads TGTGCCACCAGCAGGGGTTATAGTATTAATGAAAAACTGTTTTTT.

A word on this clonotype: The junction departs from the called germline gene at one end, perhaps through a read error. The rearrangement links TRBV11-2 to TRBJ2-1; 9 bases agree with TRBD2. CDR1 is SGHAT and CDR2 is FQNNGV in the germline V gene. The CDR3 is 13 amino acids. CDR3 loop: CASSPGLASQVGF. The DNA for the CDR3 is TGTGCCAGCAGCCCGGGACTAGCCAGCCAGGTGGGCTTC.

This chain joins TRBV19 and TRBJ1-5; D is unclear. V gave up 1 base and J gave up 7 bases, with 8 bases separating them. This CDR3 contains 13 residues. Germline V gene lookup returns CDR1 LNHDA and CDR2 SQIVND (reference sequence). The CDR3 loop is CASSIGVRQPQHF. The CDR3 DNA reads as TGTGCCAGTAGTATAGGGGTTCGACAGCCCCAGCATTTT.

This clonotype was seen repeatedly, ten times or more. The V gene is TRBV11-3, the J gene TRBJ1-1; TRBD1 might be the D (6 bases). Germline assignment: CDR1 SGHNT and CDR2 YENEEA. This CDR3 is built from 19 residues. Trimming pared 4 bases from V and 0 bases from J, leaving 24 bases between. In nucleotides, the CDR3 is TGTGCCAGCAGCTCCAGGGGTGCGTCAAGGAGGGGATTGAACACTGAAGCTTTCTTT. Protein sequence: CASSSRGASRRGLNTEAFF.

In its sample, this clonotype was seen a few times. The gene calls are TRBV3-1 and TRBJ2-7; 9 bases align to TRBD1. V lost 1 base and J lost 3; bases outside the gene matches: 7. Germline V lookup: CDR1 LGHDT, CDR2 YNNKEL (reference sequence). The CDR3 totals 16 residues. The DNA for the CDR3 is TGTGCCAGCAGCCAAGTGACAGGGGGACTAAGCTACGAGCAGTACTTC. Residues: CASSQVTGGLSYEQYF.

This clonotype was observed many times. This sequence joins TRBV27 and TRBJ1-2; 7 nucleotides align to TRBD1. This CDR3 is 13 amino acids long. Trimming took 8 bases from V and 6 from J; bases not matched to a gene: 9. Germline CDR1 reads MNHEY; CDR2 reads SMNVEV (reference sequence). The CDR3 DNA reads TGTGCCAGCCGTACAGGGGTGGCTAATGGCTACACCTTC. It specifies CASRTGVANGYTF.

This chain joins TRBV20-1 and TRBJ1-5; maybe TRBD1 (5 bases). CDR3 length equals 15 residues. The ends were cut back, 4 bases at V and 0 bases at J, with 13 bases in the middle. Germline V gene sequence: CDR1 DFQATT, CDR2 SNEGSKA (reference sequence). The CDR3 sequence: CSAIEITGSNQPQHF. In DNA, the CDR3 is TGCAGTGCTATCGAGATAACAGGTAGCAATCAGCCCCAGCATTTT.

This clonotype showed up just a few times. This chain connects TRBV11-2 to TRBJ2-7, with a tentative D call TRBD2 (5 bases). The germline V gene has CDR1 SGHAT and CDR2 FQNNGV. The CDR3 runs to 16 residues. The germline V and J ends were trimmed by 5 bases and 0 bases, with 17 bases remaining between them. DNA for the CDR3: TGTGCCAGCAGCCGTGGACTTTTTCACTTCTCCTACGAGCAGTACTTC. Translated, it gives CASSRGLFHFSYEQYF.

There are a few counts of this clonotype. The chain couples TRBV6-1 to TRBJ1-3, with D possibly matching TRBD1 (6 bases). Per the germline V gene, CDR1 is MNHNS and CDR2 is SASEGT. V was shortened by 1 base and J by 4 bases, with 11 bases between the two germline ends. The CDR3 totals 15 residues. CDR3 loop: CASSEVAQGGNTIYF. The CDR3 DNA sequence: TGTGCCAGCAGTGAAGTCGCGCAGGGGGGAAACACCATATATTTT.

The chain has TRBV2 and TRBJ2-3; 9 nucleotides align to TRBD1. CDR1 is SNHLY, CDR2 FYNNEI, per germline. There are 14 residues in the CDR3. With 6 bases clipped from V and 3 bases from J, the junction kept 4 bases outside the gene matches. CDR3 loop: CASRTGGRTDTQYF. As DNA, the CDR3 is TGTGCCAGCAGGACAGGGGGGAGGACAGATACGCAGTATTTT.

This clonotype was observed a few times. The chain links TRBV6-6 to TRBJ2-7; no definite D call. CDR3 length: 13 residues. CDR1 MNHNY and CDR2 SVGAGI come from the germline V gene (reference sequence). Trimming took off 1 base at V and 7 bases at J, with 11 bases between the two ends. CDR3 sequence reads: CASSYYVGQEQYF. As DNA, the CDR3 is TGTGCCAGCAGTTACTACGTGGGCCAAGAGCAGTACTTC.

This clonotype came up many times. The V call is TRBV27, the J call TRBJ2-7; weak D call: TRBD2 (5 bases). Germline CDR1 is MNHEY and CDR2 is SMNVEV (reference sequence). The V gene lost 5 bases and the J gene lost 6 bases, with 17 bases spanning the gap. The CDR3 loop spans 14 amino acids. CDR3 residues: CASSPGSVEGEQYF. CDR3 bases: TGTGCCAGCAGTCCCGGGTCAGTTGAGGGCGAGCAGTACTTC.

DNA of the CDR3: TGTGCCAGCAGATTTCCAGGGGCTGGGGCCAACGTCCTGACTTTC. Translation: CASRFPGAGANVLTF. The chain employs TRBV6-2 or TRBV6-3 and TRBJ2-6; TRBD1 might be the D (6 bases). Looked up from germline, CDR1 is MNHEY and CDR2 is SVGEGT. Between the trimmed V and J ends, which lost 6 bases and 2 bases, there was a span of 11 bases. The CDR3 contains 15 residues.

V is TRBV3-1 and J is TRBJ2-2, with unresolved D. The CDR3 has 17 amino acids. Germline values: CDR1 LGHDT, CDR2 YNNKEL (reference sequence). Trimming took off 3 bases at V and 4 bases at J, with 18 bases between the two ends. The CDR3 coding sequence is TGTGCCAGCAGCCACGCCCAGGAGTACCTGGGCACCGGGGAGCTGTTTTTT. This encodes CASSHAQEYLGTGELFF.